The 22 T cell receptor beta chains below were found in one sample sequenced in a study of CXCR3-negative and CXCR3-positive naive CD8 T cells. The TRB cDNA libraries were prepared by 5' RACE with UMI labels. TCRdb re-called the 5' RACE reads and gives one entry per CDR3 protein, without DNA. This repertoire includes more than 65,000 distinct CDR3 sequences. The sequenced material came from naive CXCR3- CD8+ T cells from blood. Subset meaning: CD45RO-CCR7+CD27+CD95- naive CD8+ T cells lacking CXCR3 (TNR3-). These receptors all stem from a human donor in good health. Some clones in this sample may be carry-over from other donors' samples.

The chain has TRBV14 and TRBJ2-7; the D gene TCRdb calls, TRBD1, cannot be checked with no DNA. Germline assignment: CDR1 SGHDN and CDR2 FVKESK. CDR3 length: 15 amino acids. CDR3 residues: CASSYRPTVSYEQYF.

The chain employs TRBV5-1 and TRBJ2-7. In germline, CDR1 is SGHRS, CDR2 YFSETQ. The CDR3 has 13 amino acids. The chain's CDR3 is CASSLVPIYEQYF.

The V and J genes are TRBV29-1 and TRBJ2-2; TCRdb picks TRBD1, but there is no DNA to check that call. Germline lookup yields CDR1 SQVTM and CDR2 ANQGSEA. CDR3 size: 13 residues. The CDR3 reads CSVLAGLDGELFF.

This chain uses TRBV29-1 with TRBJ1-1. The CDR3 is made up of 14 amino acids. Germline CDR1 SQVTM, CDR2 ANQGSEA. CDR3 loop: CSVEKRAKNTEAFF. Based on the CDR3 plus reference TRBV29-1 and TRBJ1-1, the full variable domain is SAVISQKPSRDICQRGTSLTIQCQVDSQVTMMFWYRQQPGQSLTLIATANQGSEATYESGFVIDKFPISRPNLTFSTLTVSNMSPEDSSIYLCSVEKRAKNTEAFFGQGTRLTVV.

This chain joins TRBV6-5 and TRBJ2-7; without DNA, the TCRdb call of TRBD2 cannot be checked. The CDR3 totals 16 residues. Germline-derived CDR1 and CDR2 are MNHEY and SVGAGI. The CDR3 protein is CASSGPGGPSSYEQYF.

The chain uses TRBV28 and TRBJ2-5; TCRdb proposes TRBD2, but this gene call is untestable without DNA. Germline V gene lookup returns CDR1 MDHEN and CDR2 SYDVKM. The CDR3 runs to 15 residues. CDR3 protein: CASSLRLAGMETQYF.

Here the CDR3 reads CASSFSGLAGGPISYEQYF. The rearrangement links TRBV7-9 to TRBJ2-7; with no DNA, the TCRdb D assignment of TRBD2 cannot be verified. Germline V gene data show CDR1 as SEHNR and CDR2 as FQNEAQ (reference sequence). CDR3 size: 19 residues.

This chain joins TRBV29-1 and TRBJ1-1; the D call from TCRdb, TRBD1, cannot be confirmed without DNA. The CDR3 is made up of 14 amino acids. CDR1 is SQVTM and CDR2 is ANQGSEA in the germline V gene. The CDR3 reads CSAPWTGEGTEAFF.

The chain recombines TRBV24-1 with TRBJ2-2; TCRdb gives TRBD2 as the D gene, but with no DNA this cannot be confirmed. In germline, CDR1 is KGHDR, CDR2 SFDVKD. This CDR3 is built from 16 residues. The CDR3: CATSGPVPAPAGELFF.

This chain connects TRBV23-1 to TRBJ2-4; TCRdb outputs TRBD1, but without DNA this stays unchecked. TRBV23-1 is an open reading frame, and its role is uncertain. CDR3 size: 20 residues. CDR3 in amino acids: CASGQPIPGQGVWAKNIQYF.

This chain uses TRBV12-3 or TRBV12-4 with TRBJ2-7; the D call of TRBD2 rests on TCRdb alone, since no DNA is present to check it. This CDR3 is 13 amino acids long. The CDR3 loop reads CASRQRGSYEQYF.

The chain employs TRBV4-3 and TRBJ2-1; the TCRdb call, TRBD2, lacks DNA for checking. Germline V gene sequence: CDR1 LGHNA, CDR2 YSLEER. This CDR3 has 17 amino acids. The CDR3 spells CASSQGPSGGPYNEQFF.

V is TRBV19 and J is TRBJ2-7; the D gene TCRdb calls, TRBD1, cannot be checked with no DNA. Germline CDR1 is LNHDA and CDR2 is SQIVND (reference sequence). CDR3 length equals 15 residues. Here the CDR3 reads CASSTRGRGDYEQYF. Variable domain in full (rest from reference TRBV19 and TRBJ2-7): DGGITQSPKYLFRKEGQNVTLSCEQNLNHDAMYWYRQDPGQGLRLIYYSQIVNDFQKGDIAEGYSVSREKKESFPLTVTSAQKNPTAFYLCASSTRGRGDYEQYFGPGTRLTVT.

The chain couples TRBV7-9 to TRBJ1-5; TCRdb proposes TRBD1, but this gene call is untestable without DNA. The CDR3 spans 12 residues. Germline V CDR1 and CDR2: SEHNR, FQNEAQ (reference sequence). CDR3 region: CASSSGGEPQHF.

The CDR3 region is CASSSQTPKRGAYNEQFF. The chain couples TRBV28 to TRBJ2-1; TCRdb gives TRBD2 as the D gene, but with no DNA this cannot be confirmed. The CDR3 length is 18 residues. The germline V gene has CDR1 MDHEN and CDR2 SYDVKM. Together with reference TRBV28 and TRBJ2-1, the CDR3 gives the full variable domain: DVKVTQSSRYLVKRTGEKVFLECVQDMDHENMFWYRQDPGLGLRLIYFSYDVKMKEKGDIPEGYSVSREKKERFSLILESASTNQTSMYLCASSSQTPKRGAYNEQFFGPGTRLTVL.

V gene TRBV7-9 combines with J gene TRBJ2-5; TCRdb indicates TRBD2, and absent DNA this call remains unverified. Germline CDR1 SEHNR, CDR2 FQNEAQ (reference sequence). This CDR3 contains 15 residues. The CDR3 spells CASIDGLAGQETQYF.

The chain combines TRBV15 with TRBJ2-3; TCRdb calls TRBD1, which cannot be checked without DNA. In germline, CDR1 is LNHNV, CDR2 YYDKDF (reference sequence). The CDR3 is made up of 19 amino acids. CDR3 sequence: CATSRDKQVFLGDTDTQYF.

The V call is TRBV28, the J call TRBJ1-1; no DNA is available, so the TRBD1 call from TCRdb remains unchecked. The CDR3 covers 15 residues. Germline V gene lookup returns CDR1 MDHEN and CDR2 SYDVKM. CDR3 sequence: CASSLLGGSDTEAFF.

The chain carries TRBV19 and TRBJ2-7; TCRdb's D call of TRBD1 is untestable without DNA. CDR1 and CDR2 from the germline V gene are LNHDA and SQIVND (reference sequence). CDR3 length: 18 amino acids. The CDR3: CASSIRDTSVLPSYEQYF.

The chain links TRBV5-1 to TRBJ2-5; TCRdb lists TRBD1, though no DNA is available to test this call. This CDR3 comprises 16 residues. Germline loops: CDR1 SGHRS, CDR2 YFSETQ. CDR3 in amino acids: CASNHEGAGAGETQYF.

CDR3 sequence reads: CSVDPGTGFPDEQFF. The chain has TRBV29-1 and TRBJ2-1; TCRdb's D call, TRBD1, is unchecked because there is no DNA. Germline loops: CDR1 SQVTM, CDR2 ANQGSEA. This CDR3 region has 15 residues.

CDR3 protein: CASSFVLSTQSYNEQFF. The chain joins TRBV7-2 to TRBJ2-1. The length of the CDR3 is 17 residues. Germline V gene lookup returns CDR1 SGHTA and CDR2 FQGNSA.